The 16 T cell receptor beta chains in this list originate from one sample, sequenced in a study of T-cell reconstitution after alpha-beta-depleted transplantation in children. This sample's TCRbeta library carried unique molecular identifier barcodes. TCRdb reprocessed the PCR reads via MiXCR and lists one record per CDR3 protein. There are fewer than 700,000 distinct CDR3 sequences in the sample; 10% to 15% occur only once, and about 2.2% lies in the top ten. The sample consisted of PBMCs, mostly from graft donor cells, taken 360 days after TCRalphabeta/CD19-depleted stem cell transplant. The receptor set was obtained from a male patient aged 10 to 17 who had a stem cell transplant for acute myeloid leukemia, so the T cells may come from the graft donor.

The chain combines TRBV3-1 with TRBJ2-2, with 7 bases that match TRBD2. With V trimmed by 3 bases and J by 4 bases, 17 bases remained unmatched. This CDR3 spans 19 amino acids. Germline lookup yields CDR1 LGHDT and CDR2 YNNKEL (reference sequence). CDR3 sequence (DNA): TGTGCCAGCAGCCACGCCGTCCAGGCTAGCGGTGTGGGCACCGGGGAGCTGTTTTTT. Protein sequence: CASSHAVQASGVGTGELFF. Supplemented by reference TRBV3-1 and TRBJ2-2, the full variable domain reads DTAVSQTPKYLVTQMGNDKSIKCEQNLGHDTMYWYKQDSKKFLKIMFSYNNKELIINETVPNRFSPKSPDKAHLNLHINSLELGDSAVYFCASSHAVQASGVGTGELFFGEGSRLTVL.

V is TRBV20-1 and J is TRBJ2-1, with TRBD2 matching over 11 bases. Germline loops: CDR1 DFQATT, CDR2 SNEGSKA (reference sequence). After removal of 2 bases from V and 8 bases from J, the junction contained 14 bases not matched to a gene. This CDR3 is built from 17 residues. DNA of the CDR3: TGCAGTGCTAGATCCCATTCTACTAGCGGGAGTCAATATGAGCAGTTCTTC. Translating gives CSARSHSTSGSQYEQFF.

This clonotype has a count of ten or more. V is TRBV12-3 or TRBV12-4 and J is TRBJ1-5; unclear D gene. The CDR3 runs to 14 residues. Trimming pared 6 bases from V and 7 bases from J, leaving 16 bases between. CDR3 bases: TGTGCCAGCAGCCACCCTGTGCTGGGGCAGCCCCAGCATTTT. Translated, it gives CASSHPVLGQPQHF.

CDR3: CAISGGTNTEAFF. DNA for the CDR3: TGTGCCATCAGTGGGGGGACCAACACTGAAGCTTTCTTT. This chain uses TRBV10-3 with TRBJ1-1, with a tentative D call TRBD1 (5 bases). CDR3 length: 13 residues. Germline V gives CDR1 ENHRY, CDR2 SYGVKD. V was clipped by 4 bases and J by 2 bases, with 8 bases between them.

The chain combines TRBV20-1 with TRBJ2-2; D gene unclear. The germline V gene encodes CDR1 DFQATT and CDR2 SNEGSKA (reference sequence). The germline V and J ends were trimmed by 3 bases and 4 bases, with 12 bases remaining between them. CDR3 length: 14 amino acids. This CDR3 is CSASFISGTGELFF. The CDR3 DNA is TGCAGTGCTAGCTTTATCAGTGGCACCGGGGAGCTGTTTTTT.

This clonotype has just a few counts. This chain joins TRBV20-1 and TRBJ2-2, with D perhaps TRBD2 (5 bases). V was trimmed by 2 bases and J by 5 bases, leaving 18 bases between them. The CDR3 extends over 16 amino acids. Germline values: CDR1 DFQATT, CDR2 SNEGSKA (reference sequence). The CDR3 nucleotides are TGCAGTGCTAGAATCGAGCGGCCCCTCGGGACCGGGGAGCTGTTTTTT. Residues: CSARIERPLGTGELFF.

The chain recombines TRBV9 with TRBJ2-1; weak D call: TRBD2 (6 bases). Germline loops: CDR1 SGDLS, CDR2 YYNGEE. Trimming shortened V by 2 bases and J by 0 bases, and 12 bases separated the two germline ends. CDR3 length: 16 residues. The CDR3 reads CASSVRRGNSYNEQFF. DNA for the CDR3: TGTGCCAGCAGCGTTAGGCGGGGCAACTCCTACAATGAGCAGTTCTTC.

The V and J genes are TRBV11-2 and TRBJ1-5, with D tentatively TRBD1 (6 bases). The length of the CDR3 is 15 residues. Germline CDR1 SGHAT, CDR2 FQNNGV. V lost 0 bases and J 6 bases, leaving 12 bases between the germline ends. The CDR3 spells CASSLERGRGQPQHF. The DNA for the CDR3 is TGTGCCAGCAGCTTAGAACGGGGGCGCGGTCAGCCCCAGCATTTT.

This clonotype came up a few times. This chain connects TRBV20-1 to TRBJ2-1; 9 nucleotides match TRBD2. The V gene's germline CDR1 is DFQATT and CDR2 SNEGSKA (reference sequence). The J segment lost 7 bases and the V segment lost 5 bases, leaving 15 bases of the junction unmatched. The CDR3 loop spans 16 amino acids. Here the CDR3 reads CSASIRGSGSRNEQFF. In nucleotides, the CDR3 is TGCAGTGCTTCTATAAGGGGTAGCGGGAGTAGGAATGAGCAGTTCTTC.

This clonotype has more than one count but fewer than ten. V usage is TRBV20-1 and J usage is TRBJ2-5; the D call may be TRBD1 or TRBD2 (5 bases each). Trimming removed 8 bases at V and 3 bases at J, with 19 bases between. Per the germline V gene, CDR1 is DFQATT and CDR2 is SNEGSKA (reference sequence). The CDR3 sequence is 14 residues long. CDR3: CSSGGSWGKETQYF. The CDR3 DNA sequence: TGCAGTTCTGGGGGTAGCTGGGGGAAAGAGACCCAGTACTTC.

This clonotype was seen a handful of times. V usage is TRBV7-8 and J usage is TRBJ2-7; 9 nucleotides align to TRBD2. V was clipped by 1 base and J by 2 bases; unmatched bases: 18. This CDR3 comprises 20 residues. Germline V gene data show CDR1 as SGHVS and CDR2 as FQNEAQ. The CDR3 spells CASSLGATSGSPGWTYEQYF. CDR3 DNA sequence: TGTGCCAGCAGCTTAGGGGCGACTAGCGGTTCCCCCGGGTGGACCTACGAGCAGTACTTC.

This clonotype was found a few times. The gene calls are TRBV6-1 and TRBJ2-7; possible D gene TRBD1, 6 bases. The germline V gene encodes CDR1 MNHNS and CDR2 SASEGT. Trimming pared 6 bases from V and 3 bases from J, leaving 12 bases between. The CDR3 contains 13 residues. The CDR3 coding sequence is TGTGCCAGCAGGGAAACAGGGAACTACGAGCAGTACTTC. This encodes CASRETGNYEQYF.

The chain employs TRBV20-1 and TRBJ2-5; D is unclear. The V gene lost 3 bases and the J gene lost 9 bases, with 11 bases spanning the gap. The CDR3 loop spans 11 amino acids. Germline values: CDR1 DFQATT, CDR2 SNEGSKA (reference sequence). In DNA, the CDR3 is TGCAGTGCTAGGGACCTTAAAGCCCAGTACTTC. Protein product: CSARDLKAQYF.

The chain recombines TRBV11-2 with TRBJ2-3; D tentatively reads TRBD1 or TRBD2 (5 bases each). V was cut by 1 base and J by 4 bases, with 15 bases left in between. In germline, CDR1 is SGHAT, CDR2 FQNNGV. The CDR3 length is 16 residues. CDR3 protein: CASSLAAGTVADTQYF. The DNA of the CDR3 is TGTGCCAGCAGCTTAGCGGCAGGGACCGTCGCAGATACGCAGTATTTT. The whole variable domain, filled in from reference TRBV11-2 and TRBJ2-3, reads EAGVAQSPRYKIIEKRQSVAFWCNPISGHATLYWYQQILGQGPKLLIQFQNNGVVDDSQLPKDRFSAERLKGVDSTLKIQPAKLEDSAVYLCASSLAAGTVADTQYFGPGTRLTVL.

On this clonotype itself: The CDR3 does not close with the conserved phenylalanine or tryptophan, likely indicating a read error. The chain has TRBV6-5 and TRBJ2-5; 9 nucleotides line up with TRBD1. The CDR3 sequence is 15 residues long. Germline assignment: CDR1 MNHEY and CDR2 SVGAGI. Trimming at V came to 0 bases and at J to 5 bases, leaving 4 bases not matched to a gene. The CDR3 is CASSYSRTGVETQYY. The DNA for the CDR3 is TGTGCCAGCAGTTACTCTAGGACAGGGGTGGAGACCCAGTACTAC.

This clonotype was counted only a few times. The chain recombines TRBV7-6 with TRBJ2-1; D is possibly TRBD2 (6 bases). V was trimmed by 3 bases and J by 4 bases, leaving 19 bases between them. Germline V lookup: CDR1 SGHVS, CDR2 FNYEAQ. This CDR3 is built from 17 residues. CDR3 coding DNA: TGTGCCAGCAGCTTGAGAAGTTGGGGGGATCGGTACAATGAGCAGTTCTTC. Its translation: CASSLRSWGDRYNEQFF.